Below are 20 T cell receptor beta chains sequenced from a single sample in a study of T cell responses to AZD1222 COVID-19 vaccine (dated by TCRdb to about 2021). Libraries were constructed by the immunoSEQ multiplex PCR assay. What TCRdb holds here is the immuneACCESS table cut down to in-frame rearrangements. Part of the clones is not present; checked against another copy, under half of the missing clones reflect an unresolved V gene, and the others are unexplained. Recorded for this sample are around 80,000 clones; approximately 90% of them occurred a single time. 11% of the sample is taken by the ten largest. The sample's time point label, in plain terms: baseline before first vaccination. The sample consisted of peripheral blood, taken on day 0 of AZD1222 vaccination. The receptors shown here come from an adult in good health.

V usage is TRBV6-1 and J usage is TRBJ2-1; 7 bases line up with TRBD1. J lost 0 bases, V lost 2 bases, and 7 bases had no gene match. The germline gives CDR1 MNHNS, CDR2 SASEGT. The CDR3 loop spans 17 amino acids. The CDR3 region has the DNA TGTGCCAGCAGTGAATTTACAGGGGAGTTCTCCTACAATGAGCAGTTCTTC. Amino acids: CASSEFTGEFSYNEQFF.

The CDR3 DNA reads as TGTGCCAGCAGTTCGGGACGCACCGCGAGGGCAGATACGCAGTATTTT. This encodes CASSSGRTARADTQYF. The chain is built from TRBV27 and TRBJ2-3, with D perhaps matching TRBD1 or TRBD2 (5 bases each). The CDR3 covers 16 residues. Germline CDR1 MNHEY, CDR2 SMNVEV (reference sequence). V dropped 4 bases and J dropped 4 bases, with 18 bases sitting between them.

The CDR3 bases are TGCGCCAGCAGTGACCCGGGACTACTCACAGATACGCAGTATTTT. This sequence encodes CASSDPGLLTDTQYF. The gene calls are TRBV10-1 and TRBJ2-3; 7 bases match TRBD2. V was pared by 3 bases and J by 2 bases, with 5 bases of the junction left unmatched. The CDR3 spans 15 residues. Germline CDR1 is WNHNN and CDR2 is SYGVQD (reference sequence).

The chain combines TRBV3-1 (or the pseudogene TRBV3-2) with TRBJ2-3; D is perhaps TRBD2 (6 bases). The germline V and J ends were trimmed by 4 bases and 2 bases, with 13 bases remaining between them. This CDR3 has 15 residues. The germline V gene encodes CDR1 LGHDT and CDR2 YNNKEL (reference sequence). The CDR3 loop reads CASSLQPGVTDTQYF. CDR3 in DNA: TGTGCCAGCAGCCTACAGCCGGGGGTCACAGATACGCAGTATTTT.

This rearrangement joins TRBV7-2 to TRBJ1-2; TRBD1 might be the D (5 bases). The ends were cut back, 6 bases at V and 7 bases at J, with 15 bases in the middle. Germline V gene sequence: CDR1 SGHTA, CDR2 FQGNSA. This CDR3 spans 13 amino acids. CDR3 region: CASSYGGDSGYTF. In DNA, the CDR3 is TGTGCCAGCAGTTACGGGGGAGATAGTGGCTACACCTTC.

The chain recombines TRBV6-1 with TRBJ1-4; D not certain. V was trimmed by 0 bases and J by 6 bases, leaving 17 bases between them. This CDR3 is built from 17 residues. Per the germline V gene, CDR1 is MNHNS and CDR2 is SASEGT. CDR3: CASSEAYPGGSYEKLFF. CDR3 coding DNA: TGTGCCAGCAGTGAAGCCTATCCGGGCGGCTCTTATGAAAAACTGTTTTTT.

This chain uses TRBV7-9 with TRBJ1-1, with TRBD1 matching over 9 bases. With 3 bases clipped from V and 3 bases from J, the junction kept 5 bases outside the gene matches. CDR3 length: 15 residues. The germline V gene encodes CDR1 SEHNR and CDR2 FQNEAQ (reference sequence). The CDR3 spells CASSFTGGRDTEAFF. CDR3 nucleotide sequence: TGTGCCAGCAGCTTCACAGGGGGCAGGGACACTGAAGCTTTCTTT.

The chain is built from TRBV27 and TRBJ2-7, with D hard to call. The CDR3 has 9 residues. Germline CDR1 reads MNHEY; CDR2 reads SMNVEV (reference sequence). This chain's CDR3 is CASSFPRSV. In nucleotides, the CDR3 is TGTGCCAGCAGTTTCCCCAGGTCCGTC.

V and J are TRBV18 and TRBJ2-5; the D is unclear. Trimming took 3 bases from V and 1 from J, leaving 6 bases between them. The germline V gene encodes CDR1 KGHSH and CDR2 LQKENI. The CDR3 extends over 13 amino acids. The CDR3 bases are TGTGCCAGCTCACCTGGTTTCCAAGAGACCCAGTACTTC. Translated: CASSPGFQETQYF.

The V call is TRBV7-9, the J call TRBJ2-1; TRBD1 matches at 7 bases. The CDR3 is 17 residues long. J lost 7 bases, V lost 5 bases, and 17 bases had no gene match. Germline values: CDR1 SEHNR, CDR2 FQNEAQ (reference sequence). The CDR3, as DNA: TGTGCCAGCAGCAAAAGCACCCGGGACAGAAATGGGAATGAGCAGTTCTTC. Protein product: CASSKSTRDRNGNEQFF. The full variable domain, in which reference TRBV7-9 and TRBJ2-1 provide the parts outside the CDR3, is DTGVSQNPRHKITKRGQNVTFRCDPISEHNRLYWYRQTLGQGPEFLTYFQNEAQLEKSRLLSDRFSAERPKGSFSTLEIQRTEQGDSAMYLCASSKSTRDRNGNEQFFGPGTRLTVL.

The chain has TRBV5-1 and TRBJ2-7; 8 bases agree with TRBD1. With 5 bases clipped from V and 3 bases from J, the junction kept 4 bases outside the gene matches. Germline CDR1 is SGHRS and CDR2 is YFSETQ. There are 13 residues in the CDR3. The chain's CDR3 is CASRDGQGYEQYF. The CDR3 DNA reads TGCGCCAGCAGGGACGGACAGGGCTACGAGCAGTACTTC. The variable domain in full, completed from reference TRBV5-1 and TRBJ2-7, reads KAGVTQTPRYLIKTRGQQVTLSCSPISGHRSVSWYQQTPGQGLQFLFEYFSETQRNKGNFPGRFSGRQFSNSRSEMNVSTLELGDSALYLCASRDGQGYEQYFGPGTRLTVT.

The rearrangement links TRBV24-1 to TRBJ2-1; the match to TRBD2 covers 8 bases. Losses at the gene ends were 4 bases for V and 0 bases for J; bases not matched to a gene: 4. Germline CDR1 reads KGHDR; CDR2 reads SFDVKD. This CDR3 region has 16 residues. CDR3 coding DNA: TGTGCCACCAGTGACCCCAGCGGGGGCTCCTACAATGAGCAGTTCTTC. This translates into CATSDPSGGSYNEQFF.

The chain uses TRBV14 and TRBJ2-3, with a weak D call TRBD2 (6 bases). This CDR3 region has 16 residues. Germline V gene sequence: CDR1 SGHDN, CDR2 FVKESK. V was cut by 2 bases and J by 4 bases, with 16 bases left in between. The CDR3 loop is CASSQQERVPPDTQYF. Written as DNA, the CDR3 is TGTGCCAGCAGCCAACAGGAGCGGGTGCCGCCAGATACGCAGTATTTT.

This clone was seen only once. The gene calls are TRBV3-1 (or the pseudogene TRBV3-2) and TRBJ1-5; unclear D gene. Germline V gives CDR1 LGHDT, CDR2 YNNKEL (reference sequence). V was pared by 1 base and J by 5 bases, with 9 bases between. There are 14 residues in the CDR3. CDR3 residues: CASSQAGYDQPQHF. In DNA, the CDR3 is TGTGCCAGCAGCCAAGCCGGCTATGATCAGCCCCAGCATTTT.

A note on this clone: This sample also contains other DNA sequences that code for the same CDR3. This sequence joins TRBV6-2 or TRBV6-3 and TRBJ1-5; TRBD1 agrees at 11 bases. The germline CDR1 and CDR2 sequences are MNHEY and SVGEGT. The CDR3 runs 15 residues. V lost 5 bases to trimming and J lost 2 bases; unmatched junction nucleotides: 2. In nucleotides, the CDR3 is TGTGCCAGCAGTGGGACAGGGGGTCGCAATCAGCCCCAGCATTTT. It yields the protein CASSGTGGRNQPQHF.

The CDR3 coding sequence is TGTGCCAGTAGGGGGGGGTCGGGCAATCAGCCCCAGCATTTT. It is translated as CASRGGSGNQPQHF. The chain recombines TRBV19 with TRBJ1-5; a possible D gene is TRBD1 (5 bases). In germline, CDR1 is LNHDA, CDR2 SQIVND (reference sequence). V lost 6 bases, J lost 2 bases, and 11 bases lay in between. The CDR3 contains 14 residues.

The V and J genes are TRBV7-2 and TRBJ2-3; D is uncertain. In germline, CDR1 is SGHTA, CDR2 FQGNSA. V dropped 3 bases and J dropped 4 bases, with 8 bases sitting between them. The CDR3 has 13 amino acids. CDR3 loop: CASSFRAPDTQYF. As DNA, the CDR3 is TGTGCCAGCAGCTTTCGAGCGCCAGATACGCAGTATTTT.

The V gene is TRBV27, the J gene TRBJ2-7, with D tentatively TRBD1 or TRBD2 (5 bases each). The germline gives CDR1 MNHEY, CDR2 SMNVEV (reference sequence). V lost 6 bases, J lost 4 bases, and 19 bases lay in between. CDR3 length equals 15 residues. This CDR3 reads CASRGVYETKYEQYF. The CDR3 DNA sequence: TGTGCCAGCAGGGGGGTGTATGAGACGAAGTACGAGCAGTACTTC.

The rearrangement links TRBV24-1 to TRBJ2-1; TRBD1 might be the D (5 bases). The germline V gene has CDR1 KGHDR and CDR2 SFDVKD. V lost 4 bases to trimming and J lost 2 bases, with 8 bases between them. The length of the CDR3 is 14 residues. CDR3 loop: CATSDPDTYNEQFF. The CDR3 DNA is TGTGCCACCAGTGACCCGGACACCTACAATGAGCAGTTCTTC.

The V and J genes are TRBV5-1 and TRBJ2-1; 11 bases are shared with TRBD2. With V trimmed by 2 bases and J by 6 bases, 4 bases remained unmatched. There are 15 residues in the CDR3. Germline assignment: CDR1 SGHRS and CDR2 YFSETQ. The CDR3 DNA reads TGCGCCAGCAGCTTCGGGACTAGCGGAACCAATGAGCAGTTCTTC. Amino acid sequence: CASSFGTSGTNEQFF.